This is a list of T cell receptor beta chains from one sample in a study of cytomegalovirus exposure and HLA in healthy donors. Using immunoSEQ multiplex PCR, the repertoire was profiled, and TCRdb retains in-frame clones only, with some absent. The data show more than 130,000 clones, with 88% seen just once and over 6.5% held by the top ten. Sequenced input: PBMCs. The source is a woman in her late teens or twenties in good health and CMV-seropositive. The CDR3 runs from the conserved cysteine through the conserved F or W.

V,CDR3
TRBV27,CASTLAGGRGEQYF
TRBV28,CASSPPDNYNEQFF
TRBV2,CASSESGGAVGGNTIYF
TRBV5-4,CASSGRQGQETQYF
TRBV6-6,CASGQGTGTEAFF
TRBV4-2,CASSQEASGSPEQYF
TRBV9,CASSESGTYSYEQYF
TRBV9,CASSVSAGGPTDTQYF
TRBV4-1,CASSQEGLYFVGEQFF
TRBV5-4,CASKRENTGELFF
TRBV29-1,CSVDFGVGETQYF
TRBV5-1,CASSLTGSYNEQFF
TRBV6-6,CASSPSDLAKNIQYF
TRBV28,CASRDRALGYNSPLHF
TRBV28,CASSHIGVKEQGSPYEQYF
TRBV27,CASSLTSGRVNEQFF
TRBV10-3,CAISEGQGETQYF
TRBV28,CASRRQGGNTIYF
TRBV5-1,CASSGGTGTYGYTF
TRBV6-6,CASSYSGGVVGGYTF
TRBV10-1,CASSGRYTGELFF
TRBV19,CASSQYTRRNTEAFF
TRBV9,CASSVHLGVAGANTGELFF
TRBV27,CASSQKSGTGRSNYGYTF
TRBV5-1,CASSLGTTTDTQYF
TRBV14,CASSQIPIPGIHEQYF
TRBV18,CASSPAPGANEKLFF
TRBV7-2,CASSLEGMNTEAFF
TRBV19,CASSIAATQYF
TRBV5-1,CASRQGINYGYTF
TRBV28,CASTRVGVGNSPLHF
TRBV5-5,CASSLTPQEINTF
TRBV28,CASSLWTGSYEQYF
TRBV27,CASKGFGANVLTF
TRBV18,CASSGGLEEPQHF
TRBV6-5,CASSYSQGTFYEQYF
TRBV30,CASAGAGGYTF
TRBV18,CASSPSGQGYSYEQYF
TRBV5-1,CASGDSPKNIQYF
TRBV6-1,CASSENSGRYADTQYF
TRBV6-5,CASLARQGYYGYTF
TRBV19,CASSKYNEQFF
TRBV2,CASSNSGTGGDGYTF
TRBV27,CASSRGTAKETQYF
TRBV12-5,CASGSTGAETQYF
TRBV27,CASSSTSVGTGELFF
TRBV4-1,CASSPELAGGDEQYF
TRBV27,CASGGTSQETQYF
TRBV6-6,CASTPGQSNYGYTF
TRBV6-1,CASSEPWDSSYNEQFF
TRBV5-4,CASSSFTGGNEQYF
TRBV4-2,CASSRTSGGAGELFF
TRBV7-6,CASSLAGANEQYF
TRBV14,CASSQGTAGNTIYF
TRBV10-3,CAIRPQGIDGYTF